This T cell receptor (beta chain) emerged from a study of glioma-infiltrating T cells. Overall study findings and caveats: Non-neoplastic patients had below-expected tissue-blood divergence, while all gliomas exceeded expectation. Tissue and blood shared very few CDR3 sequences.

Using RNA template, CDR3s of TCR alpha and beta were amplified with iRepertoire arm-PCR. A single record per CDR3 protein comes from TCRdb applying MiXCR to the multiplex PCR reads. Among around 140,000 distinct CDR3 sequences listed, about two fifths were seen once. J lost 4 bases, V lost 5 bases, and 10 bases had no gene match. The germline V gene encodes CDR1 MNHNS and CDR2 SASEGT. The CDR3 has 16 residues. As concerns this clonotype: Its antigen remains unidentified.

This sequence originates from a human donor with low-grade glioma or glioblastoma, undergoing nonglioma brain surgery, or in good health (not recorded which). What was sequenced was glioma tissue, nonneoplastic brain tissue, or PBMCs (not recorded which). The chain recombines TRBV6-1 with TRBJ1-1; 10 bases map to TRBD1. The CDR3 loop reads CASSLKPGQGLTEAFF. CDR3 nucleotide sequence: TGTGCCAGCAGTTTGAAACCGGGACAGGGGCTCACTGAAGCTTTCTTT.